Listed below are T cell receptor beta chains from one sample, sequenced in a study of vaccination effects on CD4 cells after COVID-19. The data were produced by immunoSEQ multiplex PCR, yet TCRdb's version contains in-frame clones alone and is incomplete. The sample lists some 50,000 clones; about 67% were seen once. Their target antigens are unknown. Sample: CD4+ T cells from PBMCs cultured without peptide, taken before COVID-19 vaccination. Every receptor here comes from a human donor who received a COVID-19 vaccine. Both conserved end residues are part of each CDR3. Each record gives: clone size, D gene, J gene, V gene, CDR3 DNA, CDR3 protein. D genes are given only for firm matches. Some rows have no size entry. The others give once, few or many, or a class for an expanded clone.

size: -; D: TRBD1; J: TRBJ2-5; V: TRBV6-2/TRBV6-3; DNA: TGTGCCAGCAGTTACCGGCCCAGACAGGGGGAAAGGGGGACCCAGTACTTC; CDR3: CASSYRPRQGERGTQYF
size: few; D: -; J: TRBJ2-1; V: TRBV6-6; DNA: TGTGCCAGCAGTTACTCGTACGGTAGGGCGGGGAATGAGCAGTTCTTC; CDR3: CASSYSYGRAGNEQFF
size: -; D: TRBD1; J: TRBJ2-7; V: TRBV19; DNA: TGTGCCAGTAGTATCGAGGGACAGACTGCCCAGCAGTACTTC; CDR3: CASSIEGQTAQQYF
size: few; D: -; J: TRBJ2-3; V: TRBV18; DNA: TGTGCCAGCTCACCGAACAAGGGGGGGGATACGCAGTATTTT; CDR3: CASSPNKGGDTQYF
size: -; D: -; J: TRBJ1-6; V: TRBV18; DNA: TGTGCCAGCCAACTGATGGGGGCCGATTCACCCCTCCACTTT; CDR3: CASQLMGADSPLHF
size: -; D: TRBD2; J: TRBJ2-1; V: TRBV7-6; DNA: TGTGCCAGCAGCTTCTCCTTGGCTAGCGGCCATTTGACCTACAATGAGCAGTTCTTC; CDR3: CASSFSLASGHLTYNEQFF
size: -; D: TRBD2; J: TRBJ2-7; V: TRBV6-5; DNA: TGTGCCAGCAGTCGGACTAGCTACGAGCAGTACTTC; CDR3: CASSRTSYEQYF
size: -; D: -; J: TRBJ2-7; V: TRBV5-6; DNA: TGTGCCAGCAGCTTGGCTTCGGTCTACGAGCAGTACTTC; CDR3: CASSLASVYEQYF
size: -; D: -; J: TRBJ1-6; V: TRBV28; DNA: TGTGCCAGCAGTTACCTGACCAATTCACCCCTCCACTTT; CDR3: CASSYLTNSPLHF
size: -; D: -; J: TRBJ2-7; V: TRBV2; DNA: TGTGCCAGCACGCCCGGCAGTTCCTCCTACGAGCAGTACTTC; CDR3: CASTPGSSSYEQYF
size: -; D: -; J: TRBJ2-2; V: TRBV19; DNA: TGTGCCAGTAGCCTCTGGGGGGTGGGACAGACGAACACCGGGGAGCTGTTTTTT; CDR3: CASSLWGVGQTNTGELFF
size: -; D: -; J: TRBJ1-4; V: TRBV18; DNA: TGTGCCAGCTCACCACGTGGGGAAGGGGAAAAACTGTTTTTT; CDR3: CASSPRGEGEKLFF
size: -; D: TRBD2; J: TRBJ2-7; V: TRBV10-2; DNA: TGCGCCAGCAGTGAGTGGCTAGCGGGAGTTGGGGAGCAGTACTTC; CDR3: CASSEWLAGVGEQYF
size: once; D: -; J: TRBJ1-1; V: TRBV3-1/TRBV3-2; DNA: TGTGCCAGCAGCCCCCACGACAACCCGAACACTGAAGCTTTCTTT; CDR3: CASSPHDNPNTEAFF
size: medium-sized; D: -; J: TRBJ1-1; V: TRBV18; DNA: TGTGCCAGCTCAACGGAACGAGTCTCGGCTTTCTTT; CDR3: CASSTERVSAFF
size: once; D: -; J: TRBJ2-7; V: TRBV20-1; DNA: TGCAGTGCTCACCCCGGTTTGAATCAGTACTTC; CDR3: CSAHPGLNQYF
size: -; D: -; J: TRBJ2-1; V: TRBV18; DNA: TGTGCCAGCTCACCCGAAACAGGGCCCACCTACAATGAGCAGTTCTTC; CDR3: CASSPETGPTYNEQFF
size: few; D: TRBD1; J: TRBJ2-7; V: TRBV7-9; DNA: TGTGCCAGCAGCTCGAGCGACAGGGGTTGGGCCTACGAGCAGTACTTC; CDR3: CASSSSDRGWAYEQYF
size: -; D: TRBD1; J: TRBJ2-2; V: TRBV5-4; DNA: TGTGCCAGCAGCCCACGGACAGGGGTCACCGGGGAGCTGTTTTTT; CDR3: CASSPRTGVTGELFF
size: few; D: -; J: TRBJ1-1; V: TRBV30; DNA: TGTGCCTGGAGCAAGAAGGCCAGCATGAACACTGAAGCTTTCTTT; CDR3: CAWSKKASMNTEAFF
size: few; D: -; J: TRBJ2-1; V: TRBV30; DNA: TGTGCCTGGAGTGTAAGTTGGCCCCAGTTCTTC; CDR3: CAWSVSWPQFF
size: -; D: -; J: TRBJ2-1; V: TRBV2; DNA: TGTGCCAGCAGGAAAGCGCAAAGCTCCTACAATGAGCAGTTCTTC; CDR3: CASRKAQSSYNEQFF
size: once; D: -; J: TRBJ1-2; V: TRBV18; DNA: TGTGCCAGCTCGGACCGGGGGTTCGGAGGCTACACCTTC; CDR3: CASSDRGFGGYTF
size: -; D: -; J: TRBJ1-4; V: TRBV28; DNA: TGTGCCACCCACCCCCAGGCCCATGAAAAACTGTTTTTT; CDR3: CATHPQAHEKLFF
size: few; D: -; J: TRBJ2-7; V: TRBV11-2; DNA: TGTGCCAGCAGCTTAGAGCCCCCGTCCGAGCAGTACTTC; CDR3: CASSLEPPSEQYF
size: -; D: -; J: TRBJ2-1; V: TRBV2; DNA: TGTGCCAGCGCTGCGCGGTTGGAGCAGTTCTTC; CDR3: CASAARLEQFF
size: few; D: -; J: TRBJ2-7; V: TRBV5-1; DNA: TGCGCCACCTCGGACAACTACGAGCAGTACTTC; CDR3: CATSDNYEQYF
size: -; D: TRBD2; J: TRBJ2-7; V: TRBV28; DNA: TGTGCCAGCAGCCTATTCCTAGCGGGAGGGTTTAAAGAGCAGTACTTC; CDR3: CASSLFLAGGFKEQYF
size: -; D: -; J: TRBJ1-1; V: TRBV27; DNA: TGTGCCAGCAGTTTATCGCTAATCGGGGTTACTGAAGCTTTCTTT; CDR3: CASSLSLIGVTEAFF
size: -; D: -; J: TRBJ1-2; V: TRBV5-1; DNA: TGCGCCAGCAGCTTGTATCCGGTCAGCTATGGCTACACCTTC; CDR3: CASSLYPVSYGYTF
size: -; D: TRBD1; J: TRBJ1-2; V: TRBV9; DNA: TGTGCCAGCAGCGTAGGGACAGGGGCATATGGCTACACCTTC; CDR3: CASSVGTGAYGYTF
size: -; D: -; J: TRBJ1-2; V: TRBV3-1/TRBV3-2; DNA: TGTGCCAGCAGCCAAGGAAGGAACTATGGCTACACCTTC; CDR3: CASSQGRNYGYTF
size: -; D: -; J: TRBJ1-1; V: TRBV5-1; DNA: TGCGCCAGCAGCCTCGGGGACGGGCCTCAAGCTGAAGCTTTCTTT; CDR3: CASSLGDGPQAEAFF
size: few; D: -; J: TRBJ1-2; V: TRBV28; DNA: TGTGCCAGCAGTTTACGACAGGCCCATGGCTACACCTTC; CDR3: CASSLRQAHGYTF
size: -; D: -; J: TRBJ2-6; V: TRBV3-1/TRBV3-2; DNA: TGTGCCAGCAGCCAGGTTGGTCTCTCTGGGGCCAACGTCCTGACTTTC; CDR3: CASSQVGLSGANVLTF
size: -; D: -; J: TRBJ1-2; V: TRBV28; DNA: TGTGCCAGCAGTTTGGGGGCCAGGGGCTATGGCTACACCTTC; CDR3: CASSLGARGYGYTF
size: -; D: -; J: TRBJ1-5; V: TRBV18; DNA: TGTGCCAGCTCCCCGGACGGGCCCAATCAGCCCCAGCATTTT; CDR3: CASSPDGPNQPQHF
size: -; D: -; J: TRBJ2-3; V: TRBV6-1; DNA: TGTGCCAGCAGTGAAGCGTCAGGGGCCACAGATACGCAGTATTTT; CDR3: CASSEASGATDTQYF
size: -; D: -; J: TRBJ1-4; V: TRBV6-5; DNA: TGTGCCAGCAGTTACTCGCGGGGTACTAATGAAAAACTGTTTTTT; CDR3: CASSYSRGTNEKLFF
size: -; D: TRBD2; J: TRBJ2-3; V: TRBV7-6; DNA: TGTGCCAGCAGCTTAGCGTCCGGACTAGCGGGAGGGCAGGCAGATACGCAGTATTTT; CDR3: CASSLASGLAGGQADTQYF
size: -; D: -; J: TRBJ2-7; V: TRBV30; DNA: TGTGCCTGGAGTAGCCTCTACGAGCAGTACTTC; CDR3: CAWSSLYEQYF
size: -; D: -; J: TRBJ2-7; V: TRBV28; DNA: TGTGCCAGCAGTTCCCTGAGACTCGTTTCGGCCTACGAGCAGTACTTC; CDR3: CASSSLRLVSAYEQYF
size: few; D: TRBD2; J: TRBJ2-7; V: TRBV19; DNA: TGTGCCAGTAGTCGTCTAGCGGGAGACAAGCAGTACTTC; CDR3: CASSRLAGDKQYF
size: -; D: -; J: TRBJ1-4; V: TRBV6-5; DNA: TGTGCCAGCTGGGGAGAGGGGACGGATGAAAAACTGTTTTTT; CDR3: CASWGEGTDEKLFF
size: -; D: -; J: TRBJ1-2; V: TRBV12-2; DNA: TGTGCAAGTCGCTTAGCCCGGTGGGGCCGTGGCTACACCTTC; CDR3: CASRLARWGRGYTF
size: once; D: -; J: TRBJ1-2; V: TRBV2; DNA: TGTGCCAGCACCTCGGGGGCATCTTATGGCTACACCTTC; CDR3: CASTSGASYGYTF
size: -; D: -; J: TRBJ1-5; V: TRBV30; DNA: TGTGCCTGGAGTGCCGGACGGGGGAATCAGCCCCAGCATTTT; CDR3: CAWSAGRGNQPQHF
size: once; D: -; J: TRBJ1-2; V: TRBV5-4; DNA: TGTGCCAGCAGCTTGGGTGTGGGGGGCGCTTCCTTCTATGGCTACACCTTC; CDR3: CASSLGVGGASFYGYTF
size: -; D: -; J: TRBJ2-3; V: TRBV21-1; DNA: TGTGCCAGCTTTCGTGGGCCCACGAGGCAGTATTTT; CDR3: CASFRGPTRQYF
size: -; D: TRBD2; J: TRBJ2-5; V: TRBV6-6; DNA: TGTGCCAGCAGTTACTCCGCGGGAGGGCCCGGAGAGACCCAGTACTTC; CDR3: CASSYSAGGPGETQYF
size: few; D: -; J: TRBJ1-2; V: TRBV21-1; DNA: TGTGCCAGCAGCAAAGCCACTCCGGCAGGGTTTGGCTACACCTTC; CDR3: CASSKATPAGFGYTF